Described below is a single T cell receptor (beta chain) sequence and its context. The sample originates from a study of lymphopenia after photon versus proton radiotherapy. The data were produced by immunoSEQ multiplex PCR, yet TCRdb's version contains in-frame clones alone and is incomplete. Here the sample spans about 19,000 clones, under 95% being singletons. The V segment lost 4 bases and the J segment 1 base; nucleotides outside the gene matches: 7. Per the germline V gene, CDR1 is SGHNT and CDR2 is YYREEE (reference sequence). This CDR3 comprises 15 residues. This clonotype was sampled from a man in his sixties with pancreatic cancer. The chain joins TRBV5-4 to TRBJ1-2; TRBD1 agrees at 7 bases. The starting material was peripheral blood, obtained from a patient treated with photon-based radiotherapy. The CDR3 here is CASSPGDRVNYGYTF. CDR3 bases: TGTGCCAGCAGCCCGGGGGACAGAGTTAACTATGGCTACACCTTC.